These 2 T cell receptor beta chains came from one sample sequenced in a study of graft-versus-host responses after intestinal transplantation. Generated by immunoSEQ multiplex PCR, the TCRdb table keeps only in-frame clones and is missing some. The sample includes 140,000 or so clones, nearly 95% of them seen just once. For these receptors, no antigen is known. Sequences were derived from unstimulated CD4+ T cells sorted from spleen or lymph node cells, sampled before intestinal transplant. The receptors come from a human donor who received an intestinal transplant.

The chain couples TRBV2 to TRBJ1-5; D gene uncertain. The CDR3 totals 14 residues. V was pared by 1 base and J by 9 bases, with 13 bases between. The germline V gene has CDR1 SNHLY and CDR2 FYNNEI. This CDR3 reads CASSEVYRVRPQHF. The CDR3 DNA is TGTGCCAGCAGTGAAGTATATAGGGTTCGGCCCCAGCATTTT. Looking up the rest from reference TRBV2 and TRBJ1-5 gives the full variable domain: EPEVTQTPSHQVTQMGQEVILRCVPISNHLYFYWYRQILGQKVEFLVSFYNNEISEKSEIFDDQFSVERPDGSNFTLKIRSTKLEDSAMYFCASSEVYRVRPQHFGDGTRLSIL.

This clone was counted a few times. The CDR3 nucleotides read TGTGCCAGTAGTTCCCTAGCGAACACCGGGGAGCTGTTTTTT. Protein product: CASSSLANTGELFF. The V call is TRBV19, the J call TRBJ2-2; D unclear. The germline gives CDR1 LNHDA, CDR2 SQIVND (reference sequence). The CDR3 length is 14 residues. V was cut by 5 bases and J by 0 bases, with 7 bases left in between.